This T cell receptor beta chain was obtained from a study of memory B cells and T cells in multiple sclerosis (dated 2018 in TCRdb). For context, the study as a whole: TCR beta repertoires of autoproliferating peripheral T cells were compared with the TCR beta repertoires of brain lesion-infiltrating T cells in multiple sclerosis patients. TCR sequencing involved two multiple sclerosis patients from whom brain lesions at autopsy or brain-infiltrating cells from biopsy were available. The investigation overall reported the following: Clone-set sizes differed between compartments, which influenced counts of shared clonotypes and required normalization.

Using the immunoSEQ Platform, TCRbeta CDR3 regions were amplified from extracted genomic DNA. Multiplex PCR, high-throughput sequencing and a vendor bioinformatics pipeline were brought together in the immunoSEQ assay. Under the source paper's analysis protocol: After discarding non-productive sequences and any CDR3s under 4 amino acids in length, clonotype frequencies were recalculated for each sample. In immunoSEQ Analyzer 2.0, shared clonotypes were identified as identical CDR3 amino acid, V gene and J gene sequences. To normalize repertoire overlap, the number of shared clonotypes was divided by the product of the two clone-set sizes and multiplied by 1000 to give arbitrary units. TCRdb re-hosts the immuneACCESS table, in-frame sequences only. Its copies lack some clones; in the studies checked, an unresolved V gene accounts for under half of them, and the cause for the rest is not known. The V and J calls and the clone size are those of that table, but D and trimming were determined from the DNA. This sample has under 50,000 clones in its table, and roughly 87% of those were observed once. The ten largest account for 1% to 1.3% of the sample.

As for this clone: The antigen it binds to is not known. Qualities for individual bases were not recorded, and no much larger clone is one base off.

After CFSE-labeled PBMCs were cultured without any stimulus, the autoproliferating (CFSEdim) and non-proliferating (CFSEhi) T cell fractions were each sequenced on their own. A total of roughly 5x10^7 CFSE-labeled PBMCs were cultured for less than 8 days without stimulus, and replicate wells were then pooled. Labeling of PBMCs used approximately 0.53 uM CFSE, and the cells were then grown in serum-free AIM-V medium with no exogenous stimuli added. PBMCs were isolated by Ficoll density gradient centrifugation and were cryopreserved before use. Using a FACSAria III, live 7-AAD-negative cells were sorted, then washed with PBS and stored frozen at -80 degrees C as dry pellets. Trimming takes 4 bases off V and 4 bases off J; junction bases not matched to a gene: 4. The germline V gene encodes CDR1 LGHNA and CDR2 YSLEER. From the cysteine up to the phenylalanine, the CDR3 has a length of 13 residues. Just CDR3 DNA is preserved here, 39 bases in frame from base 1.

The chain is assembled from TRBV4-3 and TRBJ2-7; 7 junctional bases match TRBD1. The receptor was isolated from a human donor with multiple sclerosis. The material sequenced was PBMCs from blood kept in culture. The DNA sequence is TGCGCCAGCAGCCCCTCACAGGGGTACGAGCAGTACTTC. The translation is CASSPSQGYEQYF.